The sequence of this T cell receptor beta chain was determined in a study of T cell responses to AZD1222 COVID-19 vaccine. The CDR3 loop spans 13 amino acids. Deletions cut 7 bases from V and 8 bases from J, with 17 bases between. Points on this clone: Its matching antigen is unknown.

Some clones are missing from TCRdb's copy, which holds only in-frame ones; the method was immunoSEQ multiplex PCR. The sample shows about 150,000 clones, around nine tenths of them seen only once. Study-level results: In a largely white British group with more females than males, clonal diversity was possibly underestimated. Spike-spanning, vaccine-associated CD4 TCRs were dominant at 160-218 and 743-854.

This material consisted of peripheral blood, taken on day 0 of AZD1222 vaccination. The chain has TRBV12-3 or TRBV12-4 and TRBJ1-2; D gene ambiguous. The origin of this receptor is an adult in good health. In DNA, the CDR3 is TGTGCCAGCAACCAACCCACAGTTCGGGGCTACACCTTC. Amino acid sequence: CASNQPTVRGYTF.